These T cell receptor beta chains were read from a single sample in a study of response to subunit inactivated influenza vaccine. TCRdb recomputed calls from the RT-PCR reads with MiXCR, one row per CDR3 protein. In the table there are about 780,000 distinct CDR3 sequences, under 20% of which are singletons. Sample: PBMCs from blood, taken 4 to 6 days after vaccination. The receptor source for this set is a man aged 50 to 59 who received an inactivated influenza vaccine. Each CDR3 is given with its conserved first and last residue. The order of the fields is V gene, J gene, CDR3 protein.

TRBV20-1,TRBJ2-7,CSAVRLAGVYEQYF
TRBV11-2,TRBJ2-3,CASSHLRTDTQYF
TRBV30,TRBJ1-5,CAWSSGTANQPQHF
TRBV4-3,TRBJ2-5,CASSQAPRGVETQYF
TRBV27,TRBJ2-7,CASSLYTSGSSYEQYF
TRBV29-1,TRBJ2-3,CSVESGLLDTQYF
TRBV5-5,TRBJ2-5,CASSLEGFQETQYF
TRBV5-1,TRBJ2-7,CASSGGDNSYEQYF
TRBV7-8,TRBJ2-7,CASSVTSGRARVYEQYF
TRBV12-3/TRBV12-4,TRBJ1-2,CASSLSVGANYGYTF
TRBV15,TRBJ1-3,CATKEGTLKAGNTIYF
TRBV3-1,TRBJ2-7,CASSGPGTGTYEQYF
TRBV28,TRBJ2-3,CAGSGGRRDTQYF
TRBV9,TRBJ1-3,CASSVETSSGNTIYF
TRBV20-1,TRBJ2-7,CSARDSATSLYEQYF
TRBV20-1,TRBJ2-7,CSARDRGRPPPYEQYF
TRBV29-1,TRBJ2-2,CSGGERSNTGELFF
TRBV6-1,TRBJ1-5,CASSEDGEMGNQPQHF
TRBV7-2,TRBJ2-7,CASTRTSGGGRSYEQYF
TRBV29-1,TRBJ2-3,CSVSSLGTDTQYF
TRBV7-9,TRBJ2-7,CASSLAPSGIYEQYF
TRBV5-5,TRBJ2-3,CASSREDRDTDTQYF
TRBV5-1,TRBJ2-5,CASSSRDSSPEETQYF
TRBV24-1,TRBJ1-4,CATRRTGLEKLFF
TRBV20-1,TRBJ2-1,CSARDWSGLAGKYDEQFF
TRBV4-3,TRBJ2-6,CASSQDLQGVISGANVLTF
TRBV11-2,TRBJ2-3,CASTIGARLSTDTQYF
TRBV7-9,TRBJ2-2,CASSAAPGTSNTGELFF
TRBV4-3,TRBJ2-1,CASSQDYGGVAGGLNEQFF
TRBV20-1,TRBJ2-5,CSARELDRQETQYF
TRBV12-3/TRBV12-4,TRBJ2-7,CASSLVVPGEQYF
TRBV7-2,TRBJ1-2,CASSLSLEGYTF
TRBV20-1,TRBJ2-7,CSARGWGLAAYEQYF
TRBV12-3/TRBV12-4,TRBJ1-6,CASRNKPGQGASPLHF
TRBV12-3/TRBV12-4,TRBJ2-1,CASSHAGPLVFEQFF
TRBV4-2,TRBJ2-1,CASSQDLGTSGTNEQFF
TRBV15,TRBJ2-7,CATSRESSGRGEQYF
TRBV28,TRBJ1-5,CASSFTGWGGDQPQHF
TRBV5-6,TRBJ2-7,CASSLTSKKQYF
TRBV20-1,TRBJ2-7,CSARDRGSSYEQYF
TRBV5-6,TRBJ1-4,CASSPAGVAGNEKLFF
TRBV20-1,TRBJ1-4,CSATGQGREKLFF
TRBV6-2/TRBV6-3,TRBJ2-7,CASSYLIAGNSYEQYF
TRBV4-2,TRBJ1-3,CASSQDPGTGGQRSGNTIYF
TRBV7-9,TRBJ2-3,CASSFSGVSTDTQYF
TRBV5-1,TRBJ1-4,CASAGQGGEKLFF
TRBV7-2,TRBJ2-5,CASSFQGHHQETQYF
TRBV15,TRBJ2-2,CATSRVPSGNTGELFF
TRBV9,TRBJ2-1,CASSGGLGRGNEQFF